This T cell receptor beta chain originates from a study of blood T cell repertoires in COVID-19. Study-level background: Nucleic acid was either cDNA or gDNA, and it came from T cells, B-cell-depleted T cells, or PBMCs.

The CDR3 is made up of 19 amino acids. Germline loops: CDR1 LNHDA, CDR2 SQIVND (reference sequence). Trimming stripped 0 bases from V and 2 bases from J, with 17 bases between. Original analysis: Estimated nucleated cell counts came from reference gene primer amplification. Libraries were prepared by immunoSEQ multiplex PCR; TCRdb keeps only in-frame clonotypes and omits some of them. The D gene and trimming were derived from the DNA, and the V and J assignments and clone size from that table. Of 140,000 to 150,000 clones in the sample, approximately 92% were seen once. The sequencing sample was made of peripheral blood. The gene calls are TRBV19 and TRBJ2-6; tentative D call: TRBD2 (6 bases). The clonotype was recovered from a man aged 18 to 30 with COVID-19, enrolled during active disease. Here the CDR3 reads CASSIDWEDPTPGANVLTF. The CDR3 nucleotides are TGTGCCAGTAGTATAGATTGGGAGGACCCCACACCTGGGGCCAACGTCCTGACTTTC.